These 4 T cell receptor beta chains originate from one sample sequenced in a study of cytotoxic CD8 clonotypes in ibrutinib-treated CLL. Produced via immunoSEQ multiplex PCR; TCRdb's table is partial and in-frame only. The sample comprises roughly 200,000 clones, roughly 73% of which are singletons, and over 10% rests with the top ten. The sample was PBMCs, taken after 12 months of ibrutinib treatment. These receptors were obtained from a human donor with chronic lymphocytic leukemia.

In this sample, this clone turned up once. The V call is TRBV11-2, the J call TRBJ2-5; D unclear. Per the germline V gene, CDR1 is SGHAT and CDR2 is FQNNGV. V gave up 2 bases and J gave up 1 base, with 11 bases separating them. The CDR3 has 15 amino acids. This CDR3 is CASSLIPAFQETQYF. The DNA for the CDR3 is TGTGCCAGCAGCTTAATACCGGCATTCCAAGAGACCCAGTACTTC.

In this sample, this clone turned up a few times. The CDR3 region is CAWSRGTYYEQYF. In DNA, the CDR3 is TGTGCCTGGAGTCGGGGTACGTACTACGAGCAGTACTTC. V and J are TRBV30 and TRBJ2-7; weak D call: TRBD2 (5 bases). Trimming shortened V by 2 bases and J by 3 bases, and 11 bases separated the two germline ends. Per germline, CDR1 GTSNPN and CDR2 SVGIG (reference sequence). The CDR3 extends over 13 amino acids.

This clone occurred a few times. The chain links TRBV5-1 to TRBJ2-7, with TRBD1 matching over 9 bases. The length of the CDR3 is 14 residues. CDR1 and CDR2 (germline): SGHRS, YFSETQ. V shed 2 bases and J 6 bases; nucleotides not matched to a gene: 6. The DNA for the CDR3 is TGCGCCAGCAGCTTTACGGGACAGGGTGGCGAGCAGTACTTC. This translates into CASSFTGQGGEQYF.

The chain has TRBV19 and TRBJ2-1; the D gene is possibly TRBD2 (6 bases). Germline CDR1 reads LNHDA; CDR2 reads SQIVND (reference sequence). The CDR3 spans 17 residues. Trimming pared 2 bases from V and 4 bases from J, leaving 18 bases between. CDR3 nucleotides: TGTGCCAGTAGTATATGGCTCGGCGGGAACATTTACAATGAGCAGTTCTTC. It encodes CASSIWLGGNIYNEQFF.